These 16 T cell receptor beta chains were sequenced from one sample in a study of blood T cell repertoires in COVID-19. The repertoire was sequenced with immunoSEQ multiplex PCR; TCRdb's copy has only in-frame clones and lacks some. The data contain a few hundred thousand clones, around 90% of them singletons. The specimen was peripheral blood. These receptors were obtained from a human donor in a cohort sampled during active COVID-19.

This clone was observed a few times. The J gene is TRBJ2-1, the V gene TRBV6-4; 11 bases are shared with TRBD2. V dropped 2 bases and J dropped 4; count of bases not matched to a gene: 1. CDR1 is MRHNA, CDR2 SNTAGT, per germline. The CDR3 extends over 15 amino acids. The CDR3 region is CASSDTSGSYNEQFF. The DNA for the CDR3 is TGTGCCAGCAGTGACACTAGCGGGAGTTACAATGAGCAGTTCTTC.

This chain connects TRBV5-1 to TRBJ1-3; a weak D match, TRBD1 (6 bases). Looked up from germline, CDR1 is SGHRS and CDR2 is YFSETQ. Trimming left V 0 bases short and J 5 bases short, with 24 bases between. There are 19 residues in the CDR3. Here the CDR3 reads CASSLGESVGLQGRNTIYF. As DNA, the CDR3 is TGCGCCAGCAGCTTGGGGGAGTCTGTAGGGCTACAGGGTCGAAACACCATATATTTT.

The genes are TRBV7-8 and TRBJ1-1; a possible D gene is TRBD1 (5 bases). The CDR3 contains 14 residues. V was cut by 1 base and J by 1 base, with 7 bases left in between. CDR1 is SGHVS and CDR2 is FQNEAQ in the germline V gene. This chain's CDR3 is CASSLGRGNTEAFF. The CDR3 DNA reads TGTGCCAGCAGCTTAGGGAGGGGGAACACTGAAGCTTTCTTT.

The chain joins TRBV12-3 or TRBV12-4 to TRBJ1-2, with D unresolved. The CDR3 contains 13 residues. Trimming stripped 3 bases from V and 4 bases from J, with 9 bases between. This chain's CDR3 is CASSFGEGYGYTF. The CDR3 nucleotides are TGTGCCAGCAGTTTCGGGGAAGGCTATGGCTACACCTTC.

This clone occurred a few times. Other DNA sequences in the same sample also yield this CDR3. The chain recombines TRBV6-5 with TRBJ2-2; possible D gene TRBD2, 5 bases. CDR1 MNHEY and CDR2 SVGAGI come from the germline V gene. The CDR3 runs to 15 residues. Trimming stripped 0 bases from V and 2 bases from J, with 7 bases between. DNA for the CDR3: TGTGCCAGCAGTTACTCGACTACTAACACCGGGGAGCTGTTTTTT. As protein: CASSYSTTNTGELFF.

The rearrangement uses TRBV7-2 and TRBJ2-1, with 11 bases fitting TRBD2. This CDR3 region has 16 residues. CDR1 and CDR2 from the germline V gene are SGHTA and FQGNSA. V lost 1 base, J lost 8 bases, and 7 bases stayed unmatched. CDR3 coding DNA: TGTGCCAGCAGCTTAGATTCTAGCGGGGGGTTCGATGAGCAGTTCTTC. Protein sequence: CASSLDSSGGFDEQFF.

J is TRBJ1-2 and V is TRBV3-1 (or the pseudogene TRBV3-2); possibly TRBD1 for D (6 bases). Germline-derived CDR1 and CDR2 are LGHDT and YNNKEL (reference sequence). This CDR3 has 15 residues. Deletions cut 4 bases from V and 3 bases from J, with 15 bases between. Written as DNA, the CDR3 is TGTGCCAGCAGCCCTGACGCGGGGGGCTACTATGGCTACACCTTC. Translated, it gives CASSPDAGGYYGYTF.

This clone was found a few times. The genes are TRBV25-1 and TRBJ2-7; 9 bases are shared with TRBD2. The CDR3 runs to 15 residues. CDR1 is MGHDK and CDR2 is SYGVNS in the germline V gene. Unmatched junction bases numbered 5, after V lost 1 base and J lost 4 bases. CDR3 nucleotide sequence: TGTGCCAGCAGTGAATCGCTAGCGGGAAATTACGAGCAGTACTTC. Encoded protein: CASSESLAGNYEQYF.

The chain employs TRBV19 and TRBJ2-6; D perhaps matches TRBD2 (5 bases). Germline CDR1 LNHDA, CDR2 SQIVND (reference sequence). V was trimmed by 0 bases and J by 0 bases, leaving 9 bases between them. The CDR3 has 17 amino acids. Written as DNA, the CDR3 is TGTGCCAGTAGTATAGACGGGGTTGTCTCTGGGGCCAACGTCCTGACTTTC. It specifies CASSIDGVVSGANVLTF. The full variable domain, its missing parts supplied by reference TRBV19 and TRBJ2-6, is DGGITQSPKYLFRKEGQNVTLSCEQNLNHDAMYWYRQDPGQGLRLIYYSQIVNDFQKGDIAEGYSVSREKKESFPLTVTSAQKNPTAFYLCASSIDGVVSGANVLTFGAGSRLTVL.

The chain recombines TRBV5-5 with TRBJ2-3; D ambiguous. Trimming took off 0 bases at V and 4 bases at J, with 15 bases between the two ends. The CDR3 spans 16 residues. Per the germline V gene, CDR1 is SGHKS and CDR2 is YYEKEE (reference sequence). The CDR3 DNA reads TGTGCCAGCAGCTTGGACAGATCGTCGGTGGCAGATACGCAGTATTTT. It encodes CASSLDRSSVADTQYF.

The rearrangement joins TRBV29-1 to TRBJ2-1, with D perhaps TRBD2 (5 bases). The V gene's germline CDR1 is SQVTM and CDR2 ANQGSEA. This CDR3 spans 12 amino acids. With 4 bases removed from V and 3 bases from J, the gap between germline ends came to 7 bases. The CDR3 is CSVGGYYNEQFF. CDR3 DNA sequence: TGCAGCGTTGGCGGGTACTACAATGAGCAGTTCTTC.

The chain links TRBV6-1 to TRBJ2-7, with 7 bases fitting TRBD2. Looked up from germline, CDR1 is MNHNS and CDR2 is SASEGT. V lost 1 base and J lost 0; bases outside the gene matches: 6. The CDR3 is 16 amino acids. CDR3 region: CASSEEASGHSYEQYF. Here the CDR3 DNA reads TGTGCCAGCAGTGAAGAGGCTAGCGGACACTCCTACGAGCAGTACTTC.

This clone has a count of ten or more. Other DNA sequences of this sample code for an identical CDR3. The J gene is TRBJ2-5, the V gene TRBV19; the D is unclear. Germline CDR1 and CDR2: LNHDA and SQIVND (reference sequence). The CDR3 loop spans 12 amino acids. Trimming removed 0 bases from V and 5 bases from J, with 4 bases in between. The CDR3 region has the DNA TGTGCCAGTAGTATAGATCTGGAGACCCAGTACTTC. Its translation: CASSIDLETQYF.

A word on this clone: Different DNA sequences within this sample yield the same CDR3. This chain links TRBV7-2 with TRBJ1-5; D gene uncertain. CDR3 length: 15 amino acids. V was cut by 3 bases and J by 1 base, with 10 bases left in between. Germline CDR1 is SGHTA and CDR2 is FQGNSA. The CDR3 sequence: CASSLRVGSNQPQHF. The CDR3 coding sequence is TGTGCCAGCAGCTTGAGGGTTGGGAGCAATCAGCCCCAGCATTTT.

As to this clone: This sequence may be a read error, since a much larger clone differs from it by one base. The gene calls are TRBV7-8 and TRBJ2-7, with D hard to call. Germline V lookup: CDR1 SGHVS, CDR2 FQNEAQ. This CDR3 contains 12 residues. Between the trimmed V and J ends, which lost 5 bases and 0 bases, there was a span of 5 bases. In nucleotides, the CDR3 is TGTGCCAGCAGCCCAGGCTCCTACGAGCAGTACTTC. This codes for CASSPGSYEQYF.

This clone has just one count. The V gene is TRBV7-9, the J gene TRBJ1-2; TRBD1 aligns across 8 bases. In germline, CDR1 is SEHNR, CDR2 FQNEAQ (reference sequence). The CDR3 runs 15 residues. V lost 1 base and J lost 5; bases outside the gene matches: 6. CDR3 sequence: CASSLVDRGVYGYTF. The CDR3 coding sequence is TGTGCCAGCAGCTTAGTCGACAGGGGTGTGTATGGCTACACCTTC. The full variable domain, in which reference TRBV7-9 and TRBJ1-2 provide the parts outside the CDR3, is DTGVSQNPRHKITKRGQNVTFRCDPISEHNRLYWYRQTLGQGPEFLTYFQNEAQLEKSRLLSDRFSAERPKGSFSTLEIQRTEQGDSAMYLCASSLVDRGVYGYTFGSGTRLTVV.